The 16 T cell receptor beta chains presented below share a single source sample, sequenced in a study of cytomegalovirus exposure and HLA in healthy donors. Use of 60 Vbeta and 13 Jbeta primers characterized the PCR. Assay used: immunoSEQ multiplex PCR; TCRdb lists only in-frame clones, some missing. The data show roughly 100,000 clones, with about 70% seen just once and 1.5% to 2% held by the top ten. Sequencing input: PBMCs. The receptors were sampled from a woman aged 40 to 50 in good health and CMV-seronegative.

The V call is TRBV9, the J call TRBJ2-5, with D possibly being TRBD2 (7 bases). V gave up 1 base and J gave up 4 bases, with 11 bases separating them. CDR3 size: 14 residues. Germline values: CDR1 SGDLS, CDR2 YYNGEE. CDR3 bases: TGTGCCAGCAGCGTATCCGGGGGGCGAGAGACCCAGTACTTC. Its protein product is CASSVSGGRETQYF.

Note on this clone: At one boundary the junction diverges from the germline segment, which might be a read error. The gene calls are TRBV7-9 and TRBJ2-1; D uncertain. This CDR3 spans 15 amino acids. The germline V gene has CDR1 SEHNR and CDR2 FQNEAQ (reference sequence). CDR3 loop: CSSPPQLSSYNEQFF. The CDR3 DNA reads as TGTTCCAGCCCGCCACAGCTATCCTCCTACAATGAGCAGTTCTTC. Using reference TRBV7-9 and TRBJ2-1 for the parts outside the CDR3, the full variable domain is DTGVSQNPRHKITKRGQNVTFRCDPISEHNRLYWYRQTLGQGPEFLTYFQNEAQLEKSRLLSDRFSAERPKGSFSTLEIQRTEQGDSAMYLCSSPPQLSSYNEQFFGPGTRLTVL.

The chain links TRBV6-4 to TRBJ2-1; the match to TRBD2 covers 8 bases. The CDR3 runs to 16 residues. Germline V gene sequence: CDR1 MRHNA, CDR2 SNTAGT. V lost 0 bases to trimming and J lost 6 bases; unmatched junction nucleotides: 7. The CDR3 sequence is CASSDSRTSIANEQFF. CDR3 DNA sequence: TGTGCCAGCAGTGACTCGAGGACTAGCATAGCCAATGAGCAGTTCTTC.

V and J are TRBV28 and TRBJ1-2; no definite D call. With 5 bases removed from V and 5 bases from J, the gap between germline ends came to 15 bases. Germline V gene sequence: CDR1 MDHEN, CDR2 SYDVKM. This CDR3 is built from 14 residues. The CDR3 DNA follows: TGTGCCAGCAGTGCCCCACCGGGGATTTATGGCTACACCTTC. This codes for CASSAPPGIYGYTF.

V and J are TRBV10-3 and TRBJ2-5; 8 bases are shared with TRBD1. The CDR3 is made up of 14 amino acids. CDR1 ENHRY and CDR2 SYGVKD come from the germline V gene. The V gene end was trimmed by 4 bases and the J gene end by 2 bases; junction bases not matched to a gene: 3. CDR3 loop: CAISGGTGQETQYF. Here the CDR3 DNA reads TGTGCCATCAGTGGGGGGACAGGTCAAGAGACCCAGTACTTC.

The chain has TRBV7-7 and TRBJ2-6; possibly TRBD2 for D (6 bases). Germline V lookup: CDR1 SSHAT, CDR2 FNYEAQ (reference sequence). CDR3 length equals 14 residues. CDR3 nucleotide sequence: TGTGCTAGCGGCCAGTCTTCTGGGGCCAACGTCCTGACTTTC. Translation gives CASGQSSGANVLTF.

This sequence joins TRBV19 and TRBJ2-5; TRBD2 matches 7 bases. The J call is uncertain, as TRBJ2-7 better fits the DNA end. The germline gives CDR1 LNHDA, CDR2 SQIVND (reference sequence). There are 14 residues in the CDR3. The CDR3 is CASSPGGGIDEQYF. Written as DNA, the CDR3 is TGTGCCAGTAGCCCTGGGGGGGGAATCGACGAGCAGTACTTC.

The chain combines TRBV6-1 with TRBJ2-7; tentative D call: TRBD1 (5 bases). The CDR3 contains 12 residues. With 5 bases removed from V and 4 bases from J, the gap between germline ends came to 9 bases. The germline gives CDR1 MNHNS, CDR2 SASEGT. In nucleotides, the CDR3 is TGTGCCAGCAGTCCATCAGGGTACGAGCAGTACTTC. It yields the protein CASSPSGYEQYF.

The V call is TRBV19, the J call TRBJ1-6; 9 bases line up with TRBD1. The V gene end was trimmed by 6 bases and the J gene end by 7 bases; junction bases not matched to a gene: 4. The CDR3 runs 14 residues. In germline, CDR1 is LNHDA, CDR2 SQIVND (reference sequence). Here the CDR3 reads CASRFGQGNSPLHF. CDR3 nucleotides: TGTGCCAGTAGGTTTGGACAGGGGAATTCACCCCTCCACTTT. Supplemented by reference TRBV19 and TRBJ1-6, the full variable domain reads DGGITQSPKYLFRKEGQNVTLSCEQNLNHDAMYWYRQDPGQGLRLIYYSQIVNDFQKGDIAEGYSVSREKKESFPLTVTSAQKNPTAFYLCASRFGQGNSPLHFGNGTRLTVT.

This clone is a singleton in its sample. The chain links TRBV5-1 to TRBJ2-3; maybe TRBD2 (5 bases). The V gene's germline CDR1 is SGHRS and CDR2 YFSETQ. The CDR3 spans 15 residues. Trimming left V 4 bases short and J 4 bases short, with 16 bases between. Here the CDR3 reads CASSLAGKTADTQYF. The CDR3 region has the DNA TGCGCCAGCAGCCTCGCCGGGAAGACCGCAGATACGCAGTATTTT.

V usage is TRBV7-2 and J usage is TRBJ2-7; TRBD1 aligns across 10 bases. Trimming removed 5 bases from V and 0 bases from J; junction bases left unmatched: 10. The CDR3 runs 17 residues. From germline, CDR1 is SGHTA and CDR2 FQGNSA. CDR3 sequence: CASSLYGGQGSSYEQYF. CDR3 sequence (DNA): TGTGCCAGCAGCCTTTATGGGGGACAGGGGAGCTCCTACGAGCAGTACTTC.

J is TRBJ1-5 and V is TRBV2; D is unclear. The germline CDR1 and CDR2 sequences are SNHLY and FYNNEI. CDR3 length equals 15 residues. Trimming cost V 3 bases and J 2 bases, with 11 bases left between them. DNA for the CDR3: TGTGCCAGCAGTGAGCACTCGGGAGGCAATCAGCCCCAGCATTTT. Protein: CASSEHSGGNQPQHF.

The CDR3 sequence: CASSSDRGRETQYF. The DNA of the CDR3 is TGCGCCAGCAGCTCCGACAGGGGGAGGGAGACCCAGTACTTC. The rearrangement links TRBV4-1 to TRBJ2-5; 9 nucleotides agree with TRBD1. The CDR3 totals 14 residues. Germline assignment: CDR1 MGHRA and CDR2 YSYEKL. V dropped 5 bases and J dropped 5; count of bases not matched to a gene: 6.

V is TRBV7-2 and J is TRBJ1-2; tentatively, D is TRBD1 (6 bases). Trimming cost V 5 bases and J 4 bases, with 20 bases left between them. The CDR3 loop spans 16 amino acids. Germline V CDR1 and CDR2: SGHTA, FQGNSA. CDR3 region: CASSRQGGGTVYGYTF. CDR3 coding DNA: TGTGCCAGCAGCCGACAAGGGGGGGGGACGGTCTATGGCTACACCTTC.

The genes are TRBV4-3 and TRBJ1-1; weak D call: TRBD1 (5 bases). V shed 1 base and J shed 3 bases, with 9 bases lying between them. Per germline, CDR1 LGHNA and CDR2 YSLEER. CDR3 length: 14 residues. CDR3 coding DNA: TGCGCCAGCAGCCAAGTAGGGGCGGACACTGAAGCTTTCTTT. It specifies CASSQVGADTEAFF.

V gene TRBV7-8 combines with J gene TRBJ2-7; 7 bases match TRBD2. Germline CDR1 is SGHVS and CDR2 is FQNEAQ. V lost 1 base to trimming and J lost 3 bases; unmatched junction nucleotides: 6. This CDR3 spans 15 amino acids. The CDR3 region is CASSLEGGSIYEQYF. CDR3 nucleotides: TGTGCCAGCAGCTTAGAGGGCGGGAGCATCTACGAGCAGTACTTC. The variable domain in full, completed from reference TRBV7-8 and TRBJ2-7, reads GAGVSQSPRYKVAKRGQDVALRCDPISGHVSLFWYQQALGQGPEFLTYFQNEAQLDKSGLPSDRFFAERPEGSVSTLKIQRTQQEDSAVYLCASSLEGGSIYEQYFGPGTRLTVT.